This entry lists 8 T cell receptor beta chains sequenced from one sample in a study of T cells in women clearing cervical HPV infection. This table comes from immunoSEQ multiplex PCR, and its TCRdb copy is limited to in-frame clones, with some not included. This table lists 20,000 to 25,000 clones. Sequenced: blood buffy coat. The receptors were gathered from a woman aged 18 to 75 with a cervical HPV16 infection that either progressed to CIN3+ or cleared (not recorded which).

Concerning this clone: The CDR3 end is not reached by the read, which stops 3 residues before it; the germline J gene fills it in. This chain links TRBV5-1 with TRBJ2-5, with TRBD2 matching 9 bases. In germline, CDR1 is SGHRS, CDR2 YFSETQ. CDR3 length: 14 amino acids. Unmatched junction bases numbered 3, after V lost 3 bases and J lost 3 bases. The CDR3 spells CASSSRLAEETQYF. The sequenced CDR3 bases are TGCGCCAGCAGCTCCAGACTAGCGGAAGAGACC.

A note on this clone: With the read ending 3 residues before the CDR3 end, the germline J gene is used to fill in that end. The chain recombines TRBV5-4 with TRBJ1-6; tentative D call: TRBD1 (6 bases). Germline V lookup: CDR1 SGHNT, CDR2 YYREEE (reference sequence). The CDR3 is made up of 15 amino acids. The ends were cut back, 2 bases at V and 7 bases at J, with 13 bases in the middle. The sequenced part of the CDR3 DNA is TGTGCCAGCAGCTTTACGGACAGAATGAATTCACCC. It encodes CASSFTDRMNSP. The complete CDR3 sequence is CASSFTDRMNSPLHF.

In regard to this clone: The read ends 3 residues shy of where the CDR3 ends; the end is completed using the germline J gene. This chain links TRBV20-1 with TRBJ2-3, with 9 bases that match TRBD2. Germline trimming cut 5 bases from V and 2 bases from J; bases unmatched to any gene: 8. From germline, CDR1 is DFQATT and CDR2 SNEGSKA (reference sequence). The CDR3 has 15 amino acids. Here the CDR3 reads CSAWDERGVTDTQYF. The sequenced CDR3 bases are TGCAGTGCTTGGGACGAGCGGGGGGTCACAGATACG.

For this clone: One end of the junction is discordant with germline, which a read error may explain. The CDR3 bases that were read are TGTGCCAGCAGTTTAGCGACATTCGCCTATGGT. It is translated as CASSLATFAYG. In full, the CDR3 reads CASSLATFAYGQYF. The rearrangement joins TRBV7-9 to TRBJ2-4, with a tentative D call TRBD2 (5 bases). With the read ending 3 residues before the CDR3 end, the germline J gene is used to fill in that end. The CDR3 extends over 14 amino acids. The germline V gene has CDR1 SEHNR and CDR2 FQNEAQ (reference sequence).

On this clone: The CDR3 goes on 3 residues after the read ends, and that part is filled in from the germline J gene. The rearrangement joins TRBV5-1 to TRBJ2-5; unclear D gene. Germline CDR1 and CDR2: SGHRS and YFSETQ. The V and J ends lost 0 bases and 5 bases respectively, with 11 bases between them. This CDR3 contains 14 residues. CDR3 protein: CASSLGVSAETQYF. CDR3 bases read: TGCGCCAGCAGCTTGGGAGTGAGCGCGGAGACC.

About this clone itself: The observed sequence ends 3 residues before the CDR3 terminus, with the missing tail filled in from the germline J gene. The genes are TRBV10-3 and TRBJ1-2, with TRBD1 matching 10 bases. Looked up from germline, CDR1 is ENHRY and CDR2 is SYGVKD. This CDR3 region has 12 residues. Germline trimming cut 6 bases from V and 6 bases from J; bases unmatched to any gene: 1. The part of the CDR3 DNA that was read is TGTGCCATCAGGGACAGGGGGGATGGC. Its translation: CAIRDRGDG. The entire CDR3 sequence reads CAIRDRGDGYTF.

Points on this clone: The read gets to within 3 residues of the CDR3 end, and the germline J gene fills in the rest. This chain links TRBV7-8 with TRBJ1-2; 10 bases are shared with TRBD1. Germline V gene data show CDR1 as SGHVS and CDR2 as FQNEAQ. The CDR3 is made up of 16 amino acids. V trimming: 1 base; J trimming: 4 bases; junction bases outside the gene matches: 6. The sequenced CDR3 bases are TGTGCCAGCAGCTTAGGGGGGACAGGGGTCAGCTATGGC. Its protein is CASSLGGTGVSYG. The full CDR3 sequence reads CASSLGGTGVSYGYTF.

Turning to this clone: The CDR3 goes on 3 residues after the read ends, and that part is filled in from the germline J gene. This chain connects TRBV12-3 or TRBV12-4 to TRBJ2-7; either TRBD1 or TRBD2 may fit D (6 bases each). Trimming took off 1 base at V and 1 base at J, with 11 bases between the two ends. The CDR3 totals 15 residues. Partial CDR3 DNA: TGTGCCAGCAGTTTAGGCGGGACACTTTCCTACGAG. It encodes CASSLGGTLSYE. The CDR3 as a whole reads CASSLGGTLSYEQYF.